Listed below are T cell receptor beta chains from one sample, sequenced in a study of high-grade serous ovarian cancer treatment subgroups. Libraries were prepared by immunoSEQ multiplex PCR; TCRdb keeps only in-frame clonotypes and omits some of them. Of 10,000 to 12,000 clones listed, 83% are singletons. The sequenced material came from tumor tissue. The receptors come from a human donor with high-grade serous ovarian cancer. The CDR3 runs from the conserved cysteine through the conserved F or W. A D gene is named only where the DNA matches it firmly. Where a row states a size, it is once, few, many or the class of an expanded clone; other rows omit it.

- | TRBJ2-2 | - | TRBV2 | CASKWGTGELFF | TGTGCCAGCAAATGGGGCACCGGGGAGCTGTTTTTT
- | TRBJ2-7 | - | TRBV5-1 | CASSLGTYEQYF | TGCGCCAGCAGCTTGGGGACCTACGAGCAGTACTTC
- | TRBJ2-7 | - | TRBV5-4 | CASSPRSPKGTYEQYF | TGTGCCAGCAGCCCCCGATCCCCCAAGGGGACCTACGAGCAGTACTTC
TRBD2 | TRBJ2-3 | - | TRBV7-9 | CASSLDYKREVDTQYF | TGTGCCAGCAGCTTAGATTACAAGCGGGAGGTAGATACGCAGTATTTT
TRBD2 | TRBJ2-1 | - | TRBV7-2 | CASSFTSGGTYNEQFF | TGTGCCAGCAGCTTTACTAGCGGGGGTACCTACAATGAGCAGTTCTTC
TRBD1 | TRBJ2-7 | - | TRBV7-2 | CASSFQQGGYEQYF | TGTGCCAGCAGCTTTCAACAGGGGGGCTACGAGCAGTACTTC
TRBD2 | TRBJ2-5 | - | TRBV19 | CASSPGGAPQETQYF | TGTGCCAGTAGCCCGGGGGGGGCTCCCCAAGAGACCCAGTACTTC
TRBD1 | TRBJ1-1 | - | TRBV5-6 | CASSQRTGLTEAFF | TGTGCCAGCAGCCAACGGACAGGCCTCACTGAAGCTTTCTTT
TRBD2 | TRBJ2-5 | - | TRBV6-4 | CASSYSVLAGGQETQYF | TGTGCCAGCAGTTACTCAGTTCTAGCGGGAGGCCAAGAGACCCAGTACTTC
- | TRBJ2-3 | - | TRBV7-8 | CASSLRRLVSDTQYF | TGTGCCAGCAGCTTACGGAGACTAGTTTCAGATACGCAGTATTTT
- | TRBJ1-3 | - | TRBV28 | CASRTGNSGNTIYF | TGTGCCAGCAGAACAGGAAACTCTGGAAACACCATATATTTT
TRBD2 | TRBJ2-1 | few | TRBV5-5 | CASSLGGLANEQFF | TGTGCCAGCAGCTTGGGGGGACTAGCCAATGAGCAGTTCTTC
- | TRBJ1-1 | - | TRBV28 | CASGSLTEAFF | TGTGCCAGCGGGAGCCTCACTGAAGCTTTCTTT
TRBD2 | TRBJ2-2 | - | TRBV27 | CASSLSYLSGSKTGELFF | TGTGCCAGCAGTTTATCGTACCTTAGCGGGAGTAAAACCGGGGAGCTGTTTTTT
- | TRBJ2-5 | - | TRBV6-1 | CASSEGPGAGVETQYF | TGTGCCAGCAGTGAGGGCCCGGGGGCGGGAGTAGAGACCCAGTACTTC
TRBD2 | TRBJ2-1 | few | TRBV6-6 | CASSYSSSGIGEQFF | TGTGCCAGCAGTTACTCCTCTAGCGGGATAGGTGAGCAGTTCTTC
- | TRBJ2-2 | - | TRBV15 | CATSREGNTGELFF | TGTGCCACCAGCAGAGAGGGAAACACCGGGGAGCTGTTTTTT
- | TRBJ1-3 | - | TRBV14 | CASSQVTGGSGNTIYF | TGTGCCAGCAGCCAAGTGACGGGAGGCTCTGGAAACACCATATATTTT
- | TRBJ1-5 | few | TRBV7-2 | CASSLLLNQPQHF | TGTGCCAGCAGCTTATTACTTAATCAGCCCCAGCATTTT
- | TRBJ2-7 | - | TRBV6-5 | CASRYGQGYEQYF | TGTGCCAGCAGGTACGGTCAGGGATACGAGCAGTACTTC
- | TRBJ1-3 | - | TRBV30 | CAWSVGGNTIYF | TGTGCCTGGAGTGTCGGGGGGAACACCATATATTTT
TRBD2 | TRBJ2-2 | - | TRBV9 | CASSVGASGRNTGELFF | TGTGCCAGCAGCGTAGGGGCTAGCGGGCGGAACACCGGGGAGCTGTTTTTT
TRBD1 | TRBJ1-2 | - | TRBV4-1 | CASRGGRGYGYTF | TGCGCCAGTCGAGGGGGCCGCGGCTATGGCTACACCTTC
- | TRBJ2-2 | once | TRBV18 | CASSLRLTNTGELFF | TGTGCCAGCTCACTTCGGCTAACGAACACCGGGGAGCTGTTTTTT
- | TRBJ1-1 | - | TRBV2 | CASSGEGRSEAFF | TGTGCCAGCAGTGGGGAGGGGCGGAGTGAAGCTTTCTTT
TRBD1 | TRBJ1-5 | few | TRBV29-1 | CSAQTGGNQPQHF | TGCAGCGCCCAGACAGGGGGCAATCAGCCCCAGCATTTT
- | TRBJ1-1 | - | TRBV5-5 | CAIEDRMNTEAFF | TGTGCCATCGAAGACAGAATGAACACTGAAGCTTTCTTT
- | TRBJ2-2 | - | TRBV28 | CASSEEHRAGNTGELFF | TGTGCCAGCAGCGAAGAACACAGGGCCGGGAACACCGGGGAGCTGTTTTTT
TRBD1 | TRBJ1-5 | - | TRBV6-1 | CASSESGQGGQPQHF | TGTGCCAGCAGTGAAAGCGGACAGGGGGGTCAGCCCCAGCATTTT
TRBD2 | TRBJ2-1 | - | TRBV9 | CASSVGTSGEPYNEQFF | TGTGCCAGCAGCGTGGGGACTAGCGGGGAACCCTACAATGAGCAGTTCTTC
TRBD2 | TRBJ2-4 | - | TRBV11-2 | CASSLAGGSGAGDIQYF | TGTGCCAGCAGCTTAGCGGGAGGATCAGGAGCGGGGGACATTCAGTACTTC
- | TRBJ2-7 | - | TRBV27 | CASSLSSPSWDYEQYF | TGTGCCAGCAGCCTTAGCTCACCCTCTTGGGACTACGAGCAGTACTTC
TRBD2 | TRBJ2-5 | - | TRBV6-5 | CASGTGGPKMETQYF | TGTGCCAGCGGAACGGGAGGGCCCAAGATGGAGACCCAGTACTTC
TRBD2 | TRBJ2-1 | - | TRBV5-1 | CASTLGLAGDVRSSNEQFF | TGCGCCAGCACCCTGGGACTAGCGGGAGATGTGAGGTCATCGAATGAGCAGTTCTTC
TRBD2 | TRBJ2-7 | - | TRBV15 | CATSRDQTSGRMQQYF | TGTGCCACCAGCAGAGATCAGACTAGCGGGAGGATGCAGCAGTACTTC
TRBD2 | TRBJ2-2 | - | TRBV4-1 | CASSPILPAGGGTGELFF | TGCGCCAGCAGCCCTATCCTCCCAGCGGGAGGAGGAACCGGGGAGCTGTTTTTT
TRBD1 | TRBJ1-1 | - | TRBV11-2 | CASSPGTGTEAFF | TGTGCCAGCAGCCCGGGGACAGGAACTGAAGCTTTCTTT
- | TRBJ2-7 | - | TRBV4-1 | CASSQDVTGSTYEQYF | TGCGCCAGCAGCCAAGATGTCACAGGGAGTACCTACGAGCAGTACTTC
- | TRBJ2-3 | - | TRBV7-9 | CASSLRVTGAMADTQYF | TGTGCCAGCAGCTTAAGGGTCACGGGGGCTATGGCAGATACGCAGTATTTT
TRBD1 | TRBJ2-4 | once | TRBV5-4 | CASSQTGVKNIQYF | TGTGCCAGCAGCCAGACAGGGGTCAAAAACATTCAGTACTTC
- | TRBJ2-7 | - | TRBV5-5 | CASSLEAGPYEQYF | TGTGCCAGCAGCTTGGAAGCCGGGCCCTACGAGCAGTACTTC
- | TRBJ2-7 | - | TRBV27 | CASSLSLGTYEQYF | TGTGCCAGCAGTTTAAGCTTAGGAACCTACGAGCAGTACTTC
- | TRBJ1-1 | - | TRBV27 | CASSFAGLSAEAFF | TGTGCCAGCAGTTTTGCAGGGCTATCGGCTGAAGCTTTCTTT
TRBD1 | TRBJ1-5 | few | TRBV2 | CASRNRGPQPQHF | TGTGCCAGCAGGAACAGGGGGCCTCAGCCCCAGCATTTT
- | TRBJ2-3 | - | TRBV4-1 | CASSSFPGATDTQYF | TGCGCCAGCAGCTCGTTCCCCGGGGCGACAGATACGCAGTATTTT
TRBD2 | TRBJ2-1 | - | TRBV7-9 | CASSPGLAGGKLEFF | TGTGCCAGCAGCCCGGGACTAGCGGGAGGTAAATTGGAGTTCTTC
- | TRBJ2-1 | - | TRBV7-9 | CASSLPRRHEQFF | TGTGCCAGCAGCTTACCCCGACGGCATGAGCAGTTCTTC
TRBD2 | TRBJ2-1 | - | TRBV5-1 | CASSRETSGAAEQFF | TGCGCCAGCAGCCGAGAGACTAGCGGGGCGGCTGAGCAGTTCTTC
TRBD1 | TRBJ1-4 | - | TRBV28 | CASSSGLTGRNEKLFF | TGTGCCAGCAGTTCGGGTCTGACAGGGAGAAATGAAAAACTGTTTTTT
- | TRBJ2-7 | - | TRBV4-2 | CASSPRGAASYEQYF | TGTGCCAGCAGCCCTCGTGGGGCAGCCAGCTACGAGCAGTACTTC
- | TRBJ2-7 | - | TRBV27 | CASSLSAERRPYEQYF | TGTGCCAGCAGTTTATCGGCGGAGCGGCGGCCTTACGAGCAGTACTTC
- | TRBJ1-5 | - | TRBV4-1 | CASSQDRNQPQHF | TGCGCCAGCAGCCAAGACAGGAATCAGCCCCAGCATTTT
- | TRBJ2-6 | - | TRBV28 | CASGVAISGANVLTF | TGTGCCAGCGGCGTAGCCATCTCTGGGGCCAACGTCCTGACTTTC
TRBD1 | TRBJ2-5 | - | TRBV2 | CASSKNRGRQETQYF | TGTGCCAGCAGTAAAAACAGGGGGCGGCAAGAGACCCAGTACTTC
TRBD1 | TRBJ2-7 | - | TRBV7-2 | CASSRPTGDYSYEQYF | TGTGCCAGCAGCCGACCGACAGGGGATTATAGTTACGAGCAGTACTTC
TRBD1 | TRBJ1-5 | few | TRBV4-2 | CASSLSTGGDQPQHF | TGTGCCAGCAGTCTCAGTACAGGGGGTGATCAGCCCCAGCATTTT
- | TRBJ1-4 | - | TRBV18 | CASQQQGGNEKLFF | TGTGCCAGCCAACAACAGGGAGGGAATGAAAAACTGTTTTTT
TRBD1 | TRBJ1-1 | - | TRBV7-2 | CASSPRTGMNTEAFF | TGTGCCAGCAGCCCAAGGACAGGGATGAACACTGAAGCTTTCTTT
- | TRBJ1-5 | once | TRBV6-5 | CASSSDRTHTQPQHF | TGTGCCAGCAGTAGTGACAGGACCCACACACAGCCCCAGCATTTT
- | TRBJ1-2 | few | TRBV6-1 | CASQWGHGYTF | TGTGCCAGTCAGTGGGGGCATGGCTACACCTTC